Each of the 20 T cell receptor beta chains below was sequenced from the same sample in a study of cytomegalovirus exposure and HLA in healthy donors. With 60 Vbeta and 13 Jbeta primers, the PCR was carried out. Here immunoSEQ multiplex PCR was the method, and the copy in TCRdb shows in-frame clones only, minus some. The profile shows a few hundred thousand clones, around nine tenths of them singletons. Sequencing was done on a sample of PBMCs. The receptors come from a girl aged 2-10 years in good health and CMV-seronegative.

This chain connects TRBV13 to TRBJ2-7; the D is unclear. Trimming pared 5 bases from V and 3 bases from J, leaving 11 bases between. Germline V gene lookup returns CDR1 PRHDT and CDR2 FYEKMQ (reference sequence). The CDR3 is made up of 13 amino acids. In DNA form, the CDR3 reads TGTGCCAGCAGCCCTGCCCACAACTACGAGCAGTACTTC. Its translation: CASSPAHNYEQYF.

As for this clone: A read error may produce the germline difference seen at one junction end. J is TRBJ2-1 and V is TRBV9; 7 bases fit TRBD1. Germline lookup yields CDR1 SGDLS and CDR2 YYNGEE. The CDR3 sequence is 16 residues long. The chain's CDR3 is CASTVSPLPGGNEQFF. Written as DNA, the CDR3 is TGTGCCAGCACCGTAAGCCCCCTACCAGGGGGCAATGAGCAGTTCTTC.

This sequence joins TRBV27 and TRBJ2-2; a weak D match, TRBD1 (6 bases). V dropped 4 bases and J dropped 4 bases, with 13 bases sitting between them. Germline V gives CDR1 MNHEY, CDR2 SMNVEV (reference sequence). The CDR3 has 15 residues. CDR3: CASSWAQGSTGELFF. The CDR3 DNA sequence: TGTGCCAGCAGTTGGGCACAGGGTAGCACCGGGGAGCTGTTTTTT.

This clone was counted a few times. The CDR3 bases are TGTGCCAGCAGTGCTACTAGTTTTGGCACAGATACGCAGTATTTT. It is translated as CASSATSFGTDTQYF. The chain links TRBV6-4 to TRBJ2-3; the D gene is possibly TRBD2 (5 bases). This CDR3 region has 15 residues. Trimming pared 4 bases from V and 1 base from J, leaving 12 bases between. Germline V lookup: CDR1 MRHNA, CDR2 SNTAGT.

V usage is TRBV7-8 and J usage is TRBJ1-5; no reliable D call. The V gene's germline CDR1 is SGHVS and CDR2 FQNEAQ. CDR3 size: 14 residues. Trimming pared 3 bases from V and 9 bases from J, leaving 15 bases between. The DNA for the CDR3 is TGTGCCAGCAGCTTGAACGGGCCCGAGGGGCCCCAGCATTTT. Its protein product is CASSLNGPEGPQHF.

V is TRBV5-1 and J is TRBJ1-4; maybe TRBD1 (6 bases). This CDR3 is built from 13 residues. Looked up from germline, CDR1 is SGHRS and CDR2 is YFSETQ. With 5 bases removed from V and 5 bases from J, the gap between germline ends came to 10 bases. CDR3 in DNA: TGCGCCAGCAGGGACAGACAAAATGAAAAACTGTTTTTT. It yields the protein CASRDRQNEKLFF.

CDR3 protein: CASSPSWTGVGYTF. CDR3 coding DNA: TGTGCCAGCAGCCCGTCCTGGACAGGGGTCGGCTACACCTTC. The chain recombines TRBV7-8 with TRBJ1-2, with TRBD1 matching over 9 bases. This CDR3 comprises 14 residues. Germline trimming cut 5 bases from V and 8 bases from J; bases unmatched to any gene: 9. CDR1 SGHVS and CDR2 FQNEAQ come from the germline V gene.

V usage is TRBV7-8 and J usage is TRBJ1-2, with TRBD1 matching 7 bases. Germline V gives CDR1 SGHVS, CDR2 FQNEAQ. V gave up 1 base and J gave up 2 bases; unmatched junction bases: 7. This CDR3 is 16 amino acids long. The CDR3 reads CASSLETGFSNYGYTF. The CDR3 DNA is TGTGCCAGCAGCTTAGAGACAGGGTTTTCGAACTATGGCTACACCTTC.

This chain uses TRBV25-1 with TRBJ1-1; D unresolved. Germline V gene data show CDR1 as MGHDK and CDR2 as SYGVNS. Trimming took off 5 bases at V and 1 base at J, with 8 bases between the two ends. The CDR3 is made up of 13 amino acids. In nucleotides, the CDR3 is TGTGCCAGCAGTCTCGGAGGGAACACTGAAGCTTTCTTT. Protein sequence: CASSLGGNTEAFF.

This sequence joins TRBV21-1 and TRBJ2-2; no DNA check was done on the table's D call, TRBD1. TRBV21-1 is given as a pseudogene. There are 16 residues in the CDR3. CDR3 DNA sequence: TGTGCCAGCAGCAAAGACAGGGTAGAGAACACCGGGGAGCTGTTTTTT. Amino acids: CASSKDRVENTGELFF.

V and J are TRBV2 and TRBJ2-5, with 9 bases that match TRBD1. The J call could be wrong; TRBJ2-7 is a better fit for the DNA end. From germline, CDR1 is SNHLY and CDR2 FYNNEI. CDR3 length equals 14 residues. The CDR3 coding sequence is TGTGCCAGCAGTGGGGGACAGGGATCCTACGAGCAGTACTTC. Protein: CASSGGQGSYEQYF.

This chain uses TRBV15 with TRBJ2-5, with TRBD2 matching over 7 bases. CDR1 and CDR2 (germline): LNHNV, YYDKDF (reference sequence). There are 15 residues in the CDR3. J lost 1 base, V lost 3 bases, and 5 bases had no gene match. CDR3 residues: CATSRGPGGQETQYF. CDR3 coding DNA: TGTGCCACCAGCAGGGGACCGGGGGGCCAAGAGACCCAGTACTTC.

V usage is TRBV7-6 and J usage is TRBJ1-3, with unresolved D. The CDR3 has 17 residues. Trimming removed 1 base at V and 3 bases at J, with 16 bases between. Germline V lookup: CDR1 SGHVS, CDR2 FNYEAQ. CDR3 sequence: CASSLVVGSGSGNTIYF. In DNA, the CDR3 is TGTGCCAGCAGCTTAGTAGTAGGTTCGGGAAGTGGAAACACCATATATTTT.

J is TRBJ1-4 and V is TRBV30, with no clear D. The CDR3 totals 13 residues. CDR1 is GTSNPN and CDR2 is SVGIG in the germline V gene (reference sequence). Trimming stripped 0 bases from V and 4 bases from J, with 6 bases between. The CDR3 bases are TGTGCCTGGAGTGTTCGGGTTAATGAAAAACTGTTTTTT. Amino acid sequence: CAWSVRVNEKLFF.

The chain couples TRBV7-2 to TRBJ2-7; D is unresolved. The CDR3 has 12 residues. V was cut by 5 bases and J by 0 bases, with 5 bases left in between. From germline, CDR1 is SGHTA and CDR2 FQGNSA. The chain's CDR3 is CASSISSYEQYF. DNA for the CDR3: TGTGCCAGCAGCATCAGCTCCTACGAGCAGTACTTC. The full variable domain, its missing parts supplied by reference TRBV7-2 and TRBJ2-7, is GAGVSQSPSNKVTEKGKDVELRCDPISGHTALYWYRQSLGQGLEFLIYFQGNSAPDKSGLPSDRFSAERTGGSVSTLTIQRTQQEDSAVYLCASSISSYEQYFGPGTRLTVT.

The chain links TRBV7-8 to TRBJ1-2; a possible D gene is TRBD1 (5 bases). This CDR3 spans 16 amino acids. Germline CDR1 is SGHVS and CDR2 is FQNEAQ. V was trimmed by 1 base and J by 2 bases, leaving 14 bases between them. This chain's CDR3 is CASSLEGGGGNYGYTF. The DNA of the CDR3 is TGTGCCAGCAGCTTAGAGGGTGGGGGGGGGAACTATGGCTACACCTTC.

This clone was found once. V gene TRBV19 combines with J gene TRBJ1-1, with a possible D match to TRBD1 (5 bases). The CDR3 is 13 amino acids. The V gene's germline CDR1 is LNHDA and CDR2 SQIVND (reference sequence). V was shortened by 5 bases and J by 1 base, with 8 bases between the two germline ends. The CDR3 protein is CASSSTANTEAFF. In DNA, the CDR3 is TGTGCCAGTAGTTCGACAGCGAACACTGAAGCTTTCTTT.

The chain recombines TRBV5-1 with TRBJ2-7, with TRBD1 as a possible D gene (6 bases). V lost 4 bases and J 2 bases, leaving 13 bases between the germline ends. The CDR3 is made up of 14 amino acids. Per germline, CDR1 SGHRS and CDR2 YFSETQ. The CDR3 DNA follows: TGCGCCAGCAGCGGCCGGGACACCGCCTACGAGCAGTACTTC. This encodes CASSGRDTAYEQYF.

In DNA, the CDR3 is TGTGCCAGCAGGGTGGGGACAGGGGGCATTTTGGGCAATCAGCCCCAGCATTTT. Protein sequence: CASRVGTGGILGNQPQHF. The rearrangement uses TRBV28 and TRBJ1-5, with 12 nucleotides matching TRBD1. Germline V CDR1 and CDR2: MDHEN, SYDVKM. The J segment lost 2 bases and the V segment lost 6 bases, leaving 11 bases of the junction unmatched. CDR3 size: 18 residues.

On this clone: Germline and junction disagree at one end, which may indicate a read error. The V gene is TRBV4-1, the J gene TRBJ1-1; no reliable D call. This CDR3 contains 14 residues. The V gene's germline CDR1 is MGHRA and CDR2 YSYEKL. The DNA for the CDR3 is TGTGCCAGCAGCCAAGATAAAGTGTTCGGTGAAGCTTTCTTT. It is translated as CASSQDKVFGEAFF.